This TCR beta chain was observed in a study of naive and memory T cell subsets. An equimolar mix of two oligonucleotides served as the beta constant-region primer for TRBC1 and TRBC2. Ligated cDNA was amplified by four rounds of PCR with nested alpha and beta constant-region primers and SP2. TCRdb re-derived calls from the UMI-ligation and nested PCR reads in MiXCR, one entry per CDR3 protein. The sample contains 15,000 or so distinct CDR3 sequences, about 9% of which appear only once. Germline V gene sequence: CDR1 SEHNR, CDR2 FQNEAQ (reference sequence). Trimming took 0 bases from V and 8 from J, leaving 5 bases between them. This CDR3 contains 12 residues. A few counts support this clonotype. Cells stained for CD3, CD4, CD8, CD45RA, CD27 and viability were sorted into four CD45RA/CD27 subsets.

Sequenced sample: central memory CD8+ T cells from blood. The sequence came from a human donor in good health. The rearrangement links TRBV7-9 to TRBJ2-1; D is unresolved. The CDR3 region has the DNA TGTGCCAGCAGCTTAGCTCGGGATGAGCAGTTCTTC. Its translation: CASSLARDEQFF.